Included here is one T cell receptor beta chain sequence, with context. Its specific antigen is unknown. No quality values exist for individual bases; no much larger clone is one base distant. TCRbeta CDR3 regions were amplified from genomic DNA using the immunoSEQ Assay, a bias-controlled multiplex PCR. In the source study's methods: Within the assay, amplification of reference gene primers was used to estimate how many nucleated cells each sample contained. To quantify the absolute abundance of each unique TCRbeta CDR3 rearrangement, sequence reads were collapsed and filtered. For each sample, productive Simpson clonality was calculated as the square root of Simpson's diversity index across productive rearrangements. TCRdb provides this immuneACCESS table in a form limited to in-frame rearrangements. Some clones are lacking; in checked studies, under half of them reflect an unresolved V gene, and why the rest are absent is not known. V, J and clone size reflect that table, while D and trimming were determined from the DNA. Here the sample has about 250,000 clones; around nine tenths occur a single time. Of the sample, less than 4% is held by the ten largest clones.

The data were taken from a study of blood T cell repertoires in COVID-19 (dated by TCRdb to about 2020). As for the study more broadly: Collaborator samples came from the United States, Italy and Spain and covered acute and convalescent phases of COVID-19. The prospective study material was composed of cDNA or gDNA derived from T cells, B-cell-depleted T cells, or PBMCs. The dataset comprised deeply sampled blood TCRbeta repertoires from subjects exposed to, actively infected with, or recovered from COVID-19. A freely available public database, intended as a resource for researchers studying the immune response to SARS-CoV-2, is where the repertoires were released. The samples were drawn from two sources: the first 160 participants of the ongoing ImmuneRACE study, and 950 to 1,500 subjects contributed by 6 global collaborators. The sample metadata nearly always contained a de-identified subject ID, COVID-19 status, age in years and sex. Where HLA class I and class II types were available, the types were taken from metadata supplied by the sample provider, not from assay-based typing. Study-wide conclusions, independent of this receptor: Clinical and demographic metadata were provided uncurated, with the amount varying by source and participant.

Participants in the prospective study were aged roughly 18 to 100 years, lived in about two dozen United States geographic areas, and enrolled through a virtual design. To assign participants to cohorts, the prospective study relied on clinical history that participants themselves reported in a screening survey and a study questionnaire. In the prospective study, mobile phlebotomists collected whole blood, serum and a nasopharyngeal or oropharyngeal swab from each participant. Participants in the prospective study had the option to provide additional blood draws and questionnaires over a roughly two-month period. Blood samples from the prospective study were shipped frozen or at room temperature prior to DNA extraction. CDR1 and CDR2 are drawn from the germline V gene (reference sequence): MNHEY, SMNVEV. Trimming costs V 0 bases and J 6 bases, and their ends lie 9 bases apart. From cysteine to phenylalanine, the CDR3 is 14 amino acids long. The retained sequence is limited to the CDR3, 42 bases, with the frame set at the first base.

The receptor was derived from a woman younger than 45 with acute COVID-19. The chain joins TRBV27 to TRBJ1-5; no D gene call is confident. Sequenced sample: PBMCs or T cells enriched from blood (not recorded which). The CDR3 in this case is CASSLSRTSQPQHF. The DNA sequence is TGTGCCAGCAGTTTATCGCGGACTTCTCAGCCCCAGCATTTT.